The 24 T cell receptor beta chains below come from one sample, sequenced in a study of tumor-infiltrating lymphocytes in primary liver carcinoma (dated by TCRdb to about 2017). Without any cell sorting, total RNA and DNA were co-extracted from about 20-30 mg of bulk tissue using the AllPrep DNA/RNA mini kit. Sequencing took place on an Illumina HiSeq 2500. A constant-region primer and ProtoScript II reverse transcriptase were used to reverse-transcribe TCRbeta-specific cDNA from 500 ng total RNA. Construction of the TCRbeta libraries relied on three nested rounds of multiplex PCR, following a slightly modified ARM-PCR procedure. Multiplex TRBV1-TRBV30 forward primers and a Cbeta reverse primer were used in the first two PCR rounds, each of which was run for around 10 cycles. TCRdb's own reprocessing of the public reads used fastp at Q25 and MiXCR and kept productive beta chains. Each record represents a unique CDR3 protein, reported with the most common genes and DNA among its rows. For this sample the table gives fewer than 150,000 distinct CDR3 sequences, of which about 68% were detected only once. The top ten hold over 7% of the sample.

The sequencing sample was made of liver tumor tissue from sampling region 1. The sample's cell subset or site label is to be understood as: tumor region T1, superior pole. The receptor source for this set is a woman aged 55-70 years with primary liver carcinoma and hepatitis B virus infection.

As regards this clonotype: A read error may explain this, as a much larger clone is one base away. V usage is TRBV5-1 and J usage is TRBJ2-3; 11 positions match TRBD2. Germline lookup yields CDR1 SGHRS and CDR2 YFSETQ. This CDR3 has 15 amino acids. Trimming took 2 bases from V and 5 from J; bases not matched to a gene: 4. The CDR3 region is CASSLSTSGIDTQYF. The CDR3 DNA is TGCGCCAGCAGCTTATCGACTAGCGGGATAGATACGCAGTATTTT.

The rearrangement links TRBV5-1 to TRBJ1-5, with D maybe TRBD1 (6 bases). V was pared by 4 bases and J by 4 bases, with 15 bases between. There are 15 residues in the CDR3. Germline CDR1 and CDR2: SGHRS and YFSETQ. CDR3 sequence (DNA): TGCGCCAGCAGCCCCGGGACATGCCCTAATCAGCCCCAGCATTTT. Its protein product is CASSPGTCPNQPQHF.

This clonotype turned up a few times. The CDR3 DNA reads as TGCGCCAGCAGCTTCGGACAGCTCTATGGCTACACCTTC. It codes for CASSFGQLYGYTF. V is TRBV5-1 and J is TRBJ1-2, with a possible D match to TRBD1 (6 bases). In germline, CDR1 is SGHRS, CDR2 YFSETQ. V lost 2 bases to trimming and J lost 4 bases, with 9 bases between them. The CDR3 loop spans 13 amino acids.

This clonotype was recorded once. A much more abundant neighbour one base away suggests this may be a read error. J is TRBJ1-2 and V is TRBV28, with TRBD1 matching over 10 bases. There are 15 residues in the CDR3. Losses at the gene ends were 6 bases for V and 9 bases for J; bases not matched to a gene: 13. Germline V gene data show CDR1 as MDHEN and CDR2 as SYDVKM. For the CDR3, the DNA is TGTGCCAGCAGCCTGTGGGACAGGGGTAGTGGGCGCTACACCTTC. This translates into CASSLWDRGSGRYTF.

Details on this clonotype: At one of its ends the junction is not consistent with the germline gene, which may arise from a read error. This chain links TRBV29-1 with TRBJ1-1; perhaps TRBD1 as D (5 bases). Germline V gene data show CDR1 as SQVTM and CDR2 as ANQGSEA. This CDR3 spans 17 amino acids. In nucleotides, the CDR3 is TGCAGTGTTGGGGCGGGCAGTAGCTTAAGAGGGAACACTGAAGCTTTCTTT. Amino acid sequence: CSVGAGSSLRGNTEAFF.

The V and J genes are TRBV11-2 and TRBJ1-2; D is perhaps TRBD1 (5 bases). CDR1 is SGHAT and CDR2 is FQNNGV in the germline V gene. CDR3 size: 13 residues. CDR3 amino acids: CVGSPPWGYGYTF. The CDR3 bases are TGTGTCGGCAGCCCGCCTTGGGGGTATGGCTACACCTTC.

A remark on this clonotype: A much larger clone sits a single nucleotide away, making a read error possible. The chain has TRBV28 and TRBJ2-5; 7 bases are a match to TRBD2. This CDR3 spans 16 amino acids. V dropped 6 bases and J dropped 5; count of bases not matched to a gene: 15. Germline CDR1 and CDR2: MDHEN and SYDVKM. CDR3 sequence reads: CASRGGDSLLRETQYF. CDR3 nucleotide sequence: TGTGCCAGCAGGGGGGGGGACTCTCTGCTGAGGGAGACCCAGTACTTC.

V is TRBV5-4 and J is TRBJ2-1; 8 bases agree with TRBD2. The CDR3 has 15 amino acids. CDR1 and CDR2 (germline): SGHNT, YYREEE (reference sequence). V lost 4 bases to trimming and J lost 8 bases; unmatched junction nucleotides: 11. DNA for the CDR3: TGTGCCAGCAGCCCCCCGGGGGGGTCGTGCGATGAGCAGTTCTTC. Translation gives CASSPPGGSCDEQFF. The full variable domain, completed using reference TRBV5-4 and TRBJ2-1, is ETGVTQSPTHLIKTRGQQVTLRCSSQSGHNTVSWYQQALGQGPQFIFQYYREEENGRGNFPPRFSGLQFPNYSSELNVNALELDDSALYLCASSPPGGSCDEQFFGPGTRLTVL.

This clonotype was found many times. CDR3 region: CASSYSKGQGYQPQHF. The DNA for the CDR3 is TGTGCCAGCAGTTACTCTAAGGGACAGGGGTACCAGCCCCAGCATTTT. The chain couples TRBV6-2 or TRBV6-3 to TRBJ1-5, with 10 bases aligning to TRBD1. Per germline, CDR1 MNHEY and CDR2 SVGEGT. The CDR3 length is 16 residues. The trim removed 0 bases at V and 7 bases at J, leaving 6 bases unmatched.

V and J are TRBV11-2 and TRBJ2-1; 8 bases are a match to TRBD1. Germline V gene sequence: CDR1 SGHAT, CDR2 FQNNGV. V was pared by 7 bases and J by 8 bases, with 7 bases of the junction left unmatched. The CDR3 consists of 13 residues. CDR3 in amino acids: CASILDRDDEQFF. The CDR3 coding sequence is TGTGCCAGCATTCTGGACAGGGACGATGAGCAGTTCTTC.

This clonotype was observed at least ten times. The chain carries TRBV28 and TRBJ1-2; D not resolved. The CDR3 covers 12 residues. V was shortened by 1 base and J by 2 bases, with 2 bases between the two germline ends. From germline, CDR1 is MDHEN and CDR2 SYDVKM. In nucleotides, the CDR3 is TGTGCCAGCAGTTTATCGAACTATGGCTACACCTTC. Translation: CASSLSNYGYTF.

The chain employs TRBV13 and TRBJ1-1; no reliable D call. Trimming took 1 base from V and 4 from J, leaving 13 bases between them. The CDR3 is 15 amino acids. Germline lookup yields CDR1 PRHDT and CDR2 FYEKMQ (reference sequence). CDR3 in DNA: TGTGCCAGCAGCTTAGTGCTGGGGTCGGGCACTGAAGCTTTCTTT. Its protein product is CASSLVLGSGTEAFF. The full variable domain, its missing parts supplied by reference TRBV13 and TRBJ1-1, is AAGVIQSPRHLIKEKRETATLKCYPIPRHDTVYWYQQGPGQDPQFLISFYEKMQSDKGSIPDRFSAQQFSDYHSELNMSSLELGDSALYFCASSLVLGSGTEAFFGQGTRLTVV.

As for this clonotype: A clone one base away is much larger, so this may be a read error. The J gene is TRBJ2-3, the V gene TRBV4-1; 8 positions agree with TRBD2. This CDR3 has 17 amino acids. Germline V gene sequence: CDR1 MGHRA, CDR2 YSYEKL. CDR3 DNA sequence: TGCGCCAGCAGCCGACAGATAGCGGGAAGACCCACAAATACGCAGTATTTT. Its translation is CASSRQIAGRPTNTQYF.

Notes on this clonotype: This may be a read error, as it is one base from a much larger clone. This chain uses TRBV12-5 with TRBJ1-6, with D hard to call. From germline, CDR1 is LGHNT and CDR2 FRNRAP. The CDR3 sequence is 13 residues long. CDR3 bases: TGTGCTAGTGGTTTGGTAGACTCAACACCCATCCACTTT. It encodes CASGLVDSTPIHF. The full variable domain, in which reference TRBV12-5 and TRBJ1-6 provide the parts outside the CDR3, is DARVTQTPRHKVTEMGQEVTMRCQPILGHNTVFWYRQTMMQGLELLAYFRNRAPLDDSGMPKDRFSAEMPDATLATLKIQPSEPRDSAVYFCASGLVDSTPIHFGNGTRLTVT.

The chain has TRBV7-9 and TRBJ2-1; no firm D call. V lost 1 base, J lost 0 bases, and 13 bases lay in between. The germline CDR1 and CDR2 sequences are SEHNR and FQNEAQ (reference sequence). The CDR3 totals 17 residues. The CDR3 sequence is CASSLGSQLSSYNEQFF. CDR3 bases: TGTGCCAGCAGCTTAGGTAGTCAGCTCAGCTCCTACAATGAGCAGTTCTTC.

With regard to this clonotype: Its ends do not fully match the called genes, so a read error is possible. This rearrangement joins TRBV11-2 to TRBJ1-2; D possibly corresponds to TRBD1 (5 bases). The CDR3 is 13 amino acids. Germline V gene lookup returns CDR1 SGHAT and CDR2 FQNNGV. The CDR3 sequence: CASGLGAGFGYIF. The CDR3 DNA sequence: TGTGCCAGCGGCTTAGGGGCCGGTTTCGGCTACATCTTC.

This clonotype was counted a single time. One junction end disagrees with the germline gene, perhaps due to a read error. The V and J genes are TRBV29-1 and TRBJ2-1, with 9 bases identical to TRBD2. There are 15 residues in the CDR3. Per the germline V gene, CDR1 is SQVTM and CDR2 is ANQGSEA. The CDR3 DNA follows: TGCAGCGTTGTGGGCGGGAGGGGCCCCTACAACGAGCAGTTCTTC. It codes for CSVVGGRGPYNEQFF.

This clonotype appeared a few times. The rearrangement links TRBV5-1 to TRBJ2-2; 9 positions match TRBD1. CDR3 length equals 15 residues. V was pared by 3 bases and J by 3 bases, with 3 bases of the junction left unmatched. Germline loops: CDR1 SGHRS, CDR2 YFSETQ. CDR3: CASSSQGADTGELFF. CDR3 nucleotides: TGCGCCAGCAGCTCACAGGGGGCGGACACCGGGGAGCTGTTTTTT.

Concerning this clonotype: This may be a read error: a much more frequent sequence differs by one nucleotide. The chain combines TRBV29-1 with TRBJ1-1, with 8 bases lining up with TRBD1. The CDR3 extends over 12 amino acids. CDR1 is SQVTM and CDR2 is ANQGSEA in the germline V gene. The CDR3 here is CSVGQGLSEASF. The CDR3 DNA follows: TGCAGCGTTGGACAGGGGCTCTCCGAAGCTTCCTTT.

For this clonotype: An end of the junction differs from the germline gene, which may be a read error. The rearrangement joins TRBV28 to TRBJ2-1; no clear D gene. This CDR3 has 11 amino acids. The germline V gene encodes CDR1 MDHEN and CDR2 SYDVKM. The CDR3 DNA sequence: TGTACCAGCAGTATGCCCCATGAGCAGTTCTTC. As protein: CTSSMPHEQFF.

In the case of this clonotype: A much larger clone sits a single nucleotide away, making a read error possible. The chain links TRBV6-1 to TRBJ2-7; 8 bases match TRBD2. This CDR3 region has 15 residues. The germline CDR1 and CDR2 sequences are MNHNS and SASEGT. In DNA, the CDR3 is TGTGCCAGCAGTGAGTACGGGAGGGACTCCTGCGAGCAGTACTTC. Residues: CASSEYGRDSCEQYF.

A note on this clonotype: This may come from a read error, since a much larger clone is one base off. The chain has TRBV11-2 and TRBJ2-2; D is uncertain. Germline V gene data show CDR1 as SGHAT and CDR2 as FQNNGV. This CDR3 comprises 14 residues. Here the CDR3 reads CDSSLEPNTGELFF. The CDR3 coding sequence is TGTGACAGCAGCTTAGAGCCGAACACCGGGGAGCTGTTTTTT.

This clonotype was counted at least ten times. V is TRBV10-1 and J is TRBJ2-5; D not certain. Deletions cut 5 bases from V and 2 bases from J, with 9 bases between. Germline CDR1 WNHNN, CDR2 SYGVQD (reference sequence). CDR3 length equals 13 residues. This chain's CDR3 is CASSLDLQETQYF. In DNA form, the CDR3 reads TGCGCCAGCAGTCTGGACCTTCAAGAGACCCAGTACTTC.

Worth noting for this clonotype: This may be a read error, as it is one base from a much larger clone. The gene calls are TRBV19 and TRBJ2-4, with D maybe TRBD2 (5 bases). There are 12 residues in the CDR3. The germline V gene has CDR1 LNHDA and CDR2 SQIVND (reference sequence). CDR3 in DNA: TGTACCAGTACCGACGGGAAACGCATTCAGTACTTC. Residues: CTSTDGKRIQYF.